These 24 T cell receptor beta chains were sequenced from one sample in a study of blood T cell repertoires in COVID-19. The table came from immunoSEQ multiplex PCR; TCRdb's copy has only in-frame clones and leaves some out. This sample yields around 200,000 clones, of which around 80% are seen a single time; less than 11% belongs to the top ten. Sequences were obtained from peripheral blood. Source of these receptors: a woman over 75 with acute or convalescent COVID-19.

This clone was detected only a few times. The same CDR3 can be traced to other DNA sequences in this sample. This chain joins TRBV5-1 and TRBJ2-5; 13 positions match TRBD2. V dropped 4 bases and J dropped 4; count of bases not matched to a gene: 4. Germline V CDR1 and CDR2: SGHRS, YFSETQ. The CDR3 runs to 15 residues. This CDR3 reads CASSPGLAGAETQYF. Here the CDR3 DNA reads TGCGCCAGCAGCCCCGGACTAGCGGGAGCAGAGACCCAGTACTTC.

V is TRBV10-1 and J is TRBJ2-3; D is ambiguous. This CDR3 region has 15 residues. From germline, CDR1 is WNHNN and CDR2 SYGVQD (reference sequence). Trimming took off 4 bases at V and 4 bases at J, with 15 bases between the two ends. The CDR3 loop is CASSVAVYRPDTQYF. The DNA for the CDR3 is TGCGCCAGCAGTGTGGCGGTCTATAGACCAGATACGCAGTATTTT.

The V gene is TRBV2, the J gene TRBJ1-1; D perhaps matches TRBD1 (6 bases). Germline assignment: CDR1 SNHLY and CDR2 FYNNEI. V lost 6 bases and J lost 3, with 14 bases in between. CDR3 size: 14 residues. DNA of the CDR3: TGTGCCAGCAGGCTACAGGGTAGCTACACTGAAGCTTTCTTT. This codes for CASRLQGSYTEAFF. Looking up the rest from reference TRBV2 and TRBJ1-1 gives the full variable domain: EPEVTQTPSHQVTQMGQEVILRCVPISNHLYFYWYRQILGQKVEFLVSFYNNEISEKSEIFDDQFSVERPDGSNFTLKIRSTKLEDSAMYFCASRLQGSYTEAFFGQGTRLTVV.

The rearrangement joins TRBV5-1 to TRBJ2-5; possible D gene TRBD2, 6 bases. Trimming cost V 4 bases and J 2 bases, with 12 bases left between them. Germline V gives CDR1 SGHRS, CDR2 YFSETQ. The CDR3 has 14 residues. The CDR3 spells CASSLVREQETQYF. The DNA for the CDR3 is TGCGCCAGCAGCCTGGTCCGGGAGCAAGAGACCCAGTACTTC. Using reference TRBV5-1 and TRBJ2-5 for the parts outside the CDR3, the full variable domain is KAGVTQTPRYLIKTRGQQVTLSCSPISGHRSVSWYQQTPGQGLQFLFEYFSETQRNKGNFPGRFSGRQFSNSRSEMNVSTLELGDSALYLCASSLVREQETQYFGPGTRLLVL.

This clone was detected a few times. The V gene is TRBV5-1, the J gene TRBJ2-2; D is unresolved. Germline CDR1 SGHRS, CDR2 YFSETQ. The V and J ends lost 0 bases and 9 bases respectively, with 6 bases between them. The CDR3 loop spans 12 amino acids. The CDR3 DNA is TGCGCCAGCAGCTTGGACTCACGGGAGCTGTTTTTT. Translating gives CASSLDSRELFF.

The V gene is TRBV19, the J gene TRBJ1-3; D unclear. The CDR3 consists of 10 residues. Trimming left V 8 bases short and J 4 bases short, with 3 bases between. CDR1 and CDR2 (germline): LNHDA, SQIVND (reference sequence). Written as DNA, the CDR3 is TGTGCCAGTGGCGGAAACACCATATATTTT. It codes for CASGGNTIYF.

The V and J genes are TRBV27 and TRBJ2-7, with 7 bases that match TRBD1. The CDR3 spans 16 residues. Germline values: CDR1 MNHEY, CDR2 SMNVEV (reference sequence). V lost 4 bases, J lost 0 bases, and 9 bases stayed unmatched. The CDR3 DNA follows: TGTGCCAGCAGTTCCACAGGGGCCCCCCCCTCCTACGAGCAGTACTTC. Translated: CASSSTGAPPSYEQYF.

This chain uses TRBV6-6 with TRBJ1-2, with D uncertain. Germline V gene sequence: CDR1 MNHNY, CDR2 SVGAGI (reference sequence). The CDR3 is 13 amino acids. The V end was cut by 5 bases, the J end by 5 bases, with 12 bases between. This CDR3 is CASSPGVGYGYTF. In nucleotides, the CDR3 is TGTGCCAGCAGTCCGGGAGTAGGGTATGGCTACACCTTC.

This clone has a handful of counts. The rearrangement uses TRBV6-6 and TRBJ1-1, with TRBD1 identical over 9 bases. V lost 5 bases to trimming and J lost 1 base; unmatched junction nucleotides: 5. The CDR3 runs 15 residues. CDR1 MNHNY and CDR2 SVGAGI come from the germline V gene (reference sequence). CDR3 residues: CASSTGGPGNTEAFF. The CDR3 nucleotides read TGTGCCAGCAGTACAGGGGGCCCCGGGAACACTGAAGCTTTCTTT.

The chain recombines TRBV6-5 with TRBJ2-3, with a weak D call TRBD2 (5 bases). Germline CDR1 is MNHEY and CDR2 is SVGAGI. The CDR3 is made up of 14 amino acids. V lost 6 bases to trimming and J lost 5 bases, with 15 bases between them. CDR3 coding DNA: TGTGCCAGCAGCTACGGGCGGGCCAAAGATACGCAGTATTTT. Translation gives CASSYGRAKDTQYF.

This chain uses TRBV19 with TRBJ2-5; TRBD2 might be the D (6 bases). The CDR3 spans 15 residues. V gave up 4 bases and J gave up 5 bases, with 17 bases separating them. CDR1 is LNHDA, CDR2 SQIVND, per germline (reference sequence). CDR3 region: CASSKADGRLETQYF. CDR3 bases: TGTGCCAGTAGTAAGGCGGATGGGAGGCTGGAGACCCAGTACTTC.

This chain joins TRBV6-5 and TRBJ1-1; no reliable D call. The CDR3 totals 12 residues. Germline V gene data show CDR1 as MNHEY and CDR2 as SVGAGI. V was cut by 4 bases and J by 5 bases, with 8 bases left in between. CDR3 nucleotide sequence: TGTGCCAGCAGTTCGGGTCTTACTGAAGCTTTCTTT. This codes for CASSSGLTEAFF.

This clone was counted only a few times. This chain uses TRBV19 with TRBJ1-1, with 9 bases fitting TRBD1. Germline V gene data show CDR1 as LNHDA and CDR2 as SQIVND (reference sequence). Trimming took 1 base from V and 3 from J; bases not matched to a gene: 9. CDR3 size: 17 residues. The CDR3 DNA reads TGTGCCAGTAGTATAGTCGGGCCGGGACAGGGAGACACTGAAGCTTTCTTT. It yields the protein CASSIVGPGQGDTEAFF.

The table lists this clone with many counts. V is TRBV25-1 and J is TRBJ1-6, with D possibly matching TRBD1 (5 bases). Trimming stripped 6 bases from V and 9 bases from J, with 21 bases between. CDR3 size: 16 residues. Germline V gene lookup returns CDR1 MGHDK and CDR2 SYGVNS. The CDR3 region has the DNA TGTGCCAGCAGGGAAACAGGAACAGTAACAAGTTCACCCCTCCACTTT. It specifies CASRETGTVTSSPLHF.

This chain links TRBV9 with TRBJ2-1, with a possible D match to TRBD2 (6 bases). There are 13 residues in the CDR3. CDR1 and CDR2 (germline): SGDLS, YYNGEE. The V end was cut by 6 bases, the J end by 10 bases, with 17 bases between. For the CDR3, the DNA is TGTGCCAGCACCTTCTCCTCGGCGGGGGAGCAGTTCTTC. Amino acids: CASTFSSAGEQFF. The entire variable domain, with the rest obtained from reference TRBV9 and TRBJ2-1, is as follows: DSGVTQTPKHLITATGQRVTLRCSPRSGDLSVYWYQQSLDQGLQFLIQYYNGEERAKGNILERFSAQQFPDLHSELNLSSLELGDSALYFCASTFSSAGEQFFGPGTRLTVL.

This clone has a single count. The chain uses TRBV29-1 and TRBJ1-1, with D unresolved. The CDR3 length is 12 residues. CDR1 and CDR2 from the germline V gene are SQVTM and ANQGSEA. V lost 6 bases and J 1 base, leaving 9 bases between the germline ends. The CDR3, as DNA: TGCAGCGTCCTCGGTGGGAACACTGAAGCTTTCTTT. Its protein product is CSVLGGNTEAFF.

The chain uses TRBV6-4 and TRBJ1-2; D is possibly TRBD1 (5 bases). The CDR3 covers 13 residues. CDR1 and CDR2 (germline): MRHNA, SNTAGT. V lost 0 bases and J lost 8, with 10 bases in between. CDR3 nucleotide sequence: TGTGCCAGCAGTGACTCAAGGAGGGGCGGCTACACCTTC. Protein product: CASSDSRRGGYTF.

This chain joins TRBV6-2 or TRBV6-3 and TRBJ2-5, with D hard to call. Between the trimmed V and J ends, which lost 2 bases and 5 bases, there was a span of 9 bases. Germline assignment: CDR1 MNHEY and CDR2 SVGEGT. CDR3 length: 13 residues. This CDR3 reads CASSYGRWETQYF. CDR3 sequence (DNA): TGTGCCAGCAGTTACGGCAGATGGGAGACCCAGTACTTC.

The rearrangement uses TRBV19 and TRBJ2-7; D is undetermined. The CDR3 loop spans 11 amino acids. Germline lookup yields CDR1 LNHDA and CDR2 SQIVND (reference sequence). Between the trimmed V and J ends, which lost 5 bases and 7 bases, there was a span of 9 bases. The CDR3 region has the DNA TGTGCCAGTAGTGGAGTCGGGGAGCAGTACTTC. It specifies CASSGVGEQYF.

This clone was detected a few times. The chain recombines TRBV10-3 with TRBJ2-1; possibly TRBD2 for D (6 bases). This CDR3 comprises 15 residues. V was cut by 0 bases and J by 3 bases, with 9 bases left in between. Germline V gene sequence: CDR1 ENHRY, CDR2 SYGVKD. DNA of the CDR3: TGTGCCATCAGTGAGTCGGAGGGAGACTACAATGAGCAGTTCTTC. Its protein is CAISESEGDYNEQFF.

The V and J genes are TRBV27 and TRBJ1-2, with a possible D match to TRBD1 (6 bases). The CDR3 length is 12 residues. V lost 10 bases to trimming and J lost 4 bases, with 13 bases between them. CDR1 is MNHEY and CDR2 is SMNVEV in the germline V gene (reference sequence). The CDR3 sequence is CATKQGPYGYTF. For the CDR3, the DNA is TGTGCCACCAAACAGGGCCCCTATGGCTACACCTTC.

V and J are TRBV7-9 and TRBJ2-5, with D possibly being TRBD1 (6 bases). V was trimmed by 2 bases and J by 0 bases, leaving 7 bases between them. Germline-derived CDR1 and CDR2 are SEHNR and FQNEAQ (reference sequence). The CDR3 contains 14 residues. The CDR3 region is CASSLHRDQETQYF. The CDR3 coding sequence is TGTGCCAGCAGCTTACACAGGGACCAAGAGACCCAGTACTTC.

CDR3 amino acids: CATSRDLTGYNEQFF. The CDR3 nucleotides are TGTGCCACCAGCAGAGATCTTACAGGGTACAATGAGCAGTTCTTC. The rearrangement uses TRBV15 and TRBJ2-1, with D possibly being TRBD1 (6 bases). The V end lost 0 bases, the J end lost 4 bases, and 10 bases lay between the germline ends. Germline values: CDR1 LNHNV, CDR2 YYDKDF (reference sequence). The CDR3 has 15 residues.

The genes are TRBV11-2 and TRBJ2-3, with D possibly matching TRBD2 (7 bases). Deletions cut 5 bases from V and 1 base from J, with 13 bases between. The CDR3 is made up of 15 amino acids. Per the germline V gene, CDR1 is SGHAT and CDR2 is FQNNGV. The CDR3 coding sequence is TGTGCCAGCAGCCTAGGGGGGGTCGGCACAGATACGCAGTATTTT. As protein: CASSLGGVGTDTQYF.